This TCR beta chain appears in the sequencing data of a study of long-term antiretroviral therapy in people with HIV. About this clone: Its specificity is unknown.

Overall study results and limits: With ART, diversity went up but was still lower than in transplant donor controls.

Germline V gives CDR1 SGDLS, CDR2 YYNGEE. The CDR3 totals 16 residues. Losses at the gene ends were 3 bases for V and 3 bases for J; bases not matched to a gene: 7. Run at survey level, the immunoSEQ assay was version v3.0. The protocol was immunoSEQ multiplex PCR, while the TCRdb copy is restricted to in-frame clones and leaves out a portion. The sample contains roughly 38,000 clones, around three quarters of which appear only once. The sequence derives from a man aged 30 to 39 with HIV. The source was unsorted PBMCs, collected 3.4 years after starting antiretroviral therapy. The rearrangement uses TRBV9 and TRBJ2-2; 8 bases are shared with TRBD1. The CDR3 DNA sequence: TGTGCCAGCAGCGAGCGGACAGGGCATGACACCGGGGAGCTGTTTTTT. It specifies CASSERTGHDTGELFF.